This is a list of T cell receptor beta chains from one sample in a study of OX40 agonist ivuxolimab in advanced cancers. Profiling relied on immunoSEQ multiplex PCR, and the TCRdb table lists in-frame clones only, not all of them. This table has roughly 75,000 clones, around nine tenths appearing once. Sample: CD4+ or CD8+ T cells sorted from blood, taken in a trial of the OX40 agonist ivuxolimab. The receptor set was obtained from an adult with an advanced solid tumor such as melanoma, head and neck, liver or kidney cancer. The CDR3 runs from the conserved cysteine through the conserved F or W. Fields, in order: CDR3 length, J gene, D gene, clone size, V gene, CDR3 DNA, CDR3 protein. The D gene is left open where the match is weak. Clone size is stated in some rows and not others, as once, few, many or a class when expanded.

>14|TRBJ1-2|.|few|TRBV13
TGTGCCAGCAGTAAAGCGGGGGGGACGGTTGGCTACACCTTC
CASSKAGGTVGYTF
>18|TRBJ2-1|.|.|TRBV7-9
TGTGCCAGCATCCCCGGGGGAGGACCACTTAGCTCCTACAATGAGCAGTTCTTC
CASIPGGGPLSSYNEQFF
>14|TRBJ2-7|TRBD1|.|TRBV19
TGTGCCAGTAGTATTCAGACAGGGGGCTACGAGCAGTACTTC
CASSIQTGGYEQYF
>13|TRBJ2-3|.|.|TRBV27
TGTGCCAGCGGGGAGACCATCACAGATACGCAGTATTTT
CASGETITDTQYF
>15|TRBJ1-4|TRBD1|.|TRBV2
TGTGCCAGCAGAAGTCGACAGGGAGGTTACGAAAAACTGTTTTTT
CASRSRQGGYEKLFF
>15|TRBJ2-7|.|.|TRBV6-6
TGTGCCAGCAGTTACCGCGGCGGTCCTTCCTACGAGCAGTACTTC
CASSYRGGPSYEQYF
>14|TRBJ2-1|.|.|TRBV4-2
TGTGCCAGCAGCCAGTATAGCGACTACAATGAGCAGTTCTTC
CASSQYSDYNEQFF
>15|TRBJ2-1|TRBD2|.|TRBV7-3
TGTGCCAGCAGCGTACGACTAGCGGGGCTCAATGAGCAGTTCTTC
CASSVRLAGLNEQFF
>14|TRBJ2-3|.|.|TRBV7-7
TGTGCCAGCAGCTTAGGTAGCAGCACAGATACGCAGTATTTT
CASSLGSSTDTQYF
>13|TRBJ2-3|.|.|TRBV7-3
TGTGCCAGCAGCGTGGATCATGGGGATACGCAGTATTTT
CASSVDHGDTQYF
>17|TRBJ1-3|.|once|TRBV15
TGTGCCACCAGCAGACCCCAGGGAAGGATCTCTGGAAACACCATATATTTT
CATSRPQGRISGNTIYF
>15|TRBJ2-5|TRBD1|.|TRBV2
TGTGCCAGCAGCCTCAGACAGGGGGGAGTTGAGACCCAGTACTTC
CASSLRQGGVETQYF
>14|TRBJ2-5|.|.|TRBV7-2
TGTGCCAGCAGCTTAGGGCTAGAAGGAGAGACCCAGTACTTC
CASSLGLEGETQYF
>14|TRBJ1-1|TRBD1|.|TRBV11-2
TGTGCCAGCAGGGCCGGGACAGGGAGGGCTGAAGCTTTCTTT
CASRAGTGRAEAFF
>15|TRBJ2-1|TRBD2|.|TRBV27
TGTGCCAGCAGTGGTCCGAGCGGGGGGCCATTGGAGCAGTTCTTC
CASSGPSGGPLEQFF
>16|TRBJ2-6|.|once|TRBV5-4
TGTGCCAGCAGCTTTAAATCGGGTACTGGGGCCAACGTCCTGACTTTC
CASSFKSGTGANVLTF
>15|TRBJ1-6|.|many|TRBV7-8
TGTGCCAGCAGCTTAGTAAAACAGAACAACTCACCCCTCCACTTT
CASSLVKQNNSPLHF
>16|TRBJ1-5|.|.|TRBV27
TGTGCCAGCACTTCGGGTCGACCAGATAATTATCAGCCCCAGCATTTT
CASTSGRPDNYQPQHF
>12|TRBJ2-7|.|.|TRBV6-5
TGTGCCAGCAAGTCCTACCCTAGGGAGCAGTACTTC
CASKSYPREQYF
>11|TRBJ1-2|.|.|TRBV19
TGTGCCAGTAGTACTCTCTATGGCTACACCTTC
CASSTLYGYTF
>11|TRBJ2-5|.|.|TRBV11-2
TGTGCCAGCAGCATACAAGAGACCCAGTACTTC
CASSIQETQYF
>13|TRBJ1-1|.|.|TRBV29-1
TGCAGCGTCGGGTGGGGGGCTGGGACTGAAGCTTTCTTT
CSVGWGAGTEAFF
>14|TRBJ2-7|.|few|TRBV6-1
TGTGCCAGCAGTATTCTCGGGACGGGCTACGAGCAGTACTTC
CASSILGTGYEQYF
>16|TRBJ2-1|TRBD1|.|TRBV2
TGTGCCAGCAGTGAATGGGGACAGATTACCTACAATGAGCAGTTCTTC
CASSEWGQITYNEQFF
>15|TRBJ2-1|.|.|TRBV6-5
TGTGCCAGCAGCCTGATAGCCCCAGGGTACGATGAGCAGTTCTTC
CASSLIAPGYDEQFF
>13|TRBJ2-7|.|.|TRBV5-1
TGCGCCAGCAGCTTTCAGGGAACGGACGAGCAGTACTTC
CASSFQGTDEQYF
>14|TRBJ1-4|.|.|TRBV9
TGTGCCAGCAGCCTCGGGGGAGGTAATGAAAAACTGTTTTTT
CASSLGGGNEKLFF
>13|TRBJ1-2|.|.|TRBV5-8
TGTGCCAGCAGCTTGTTATCGGGGGTTGGCTACACCTTC
CASSLLSGVGYTF
>15|TRBJ2-7|.|.|TRBV10-2
TGCGCCAGCAGTGCAGTATGGCGGGATGTGGACGAGCAGTACTTC
CASSAVWRDVDEQYF
>15|TRBJ2-3|TRBD2|.|TRBV6-1
TGTGCCAGCAGCAGACTAGCCCCAGGTACAGATACGCAGTATTTT
CASSRLAPGTDTQYF
>13|TRBJ2-3|.|.|TRBV7-8
TGTGCCAGTAACATGGATTGGACAGATACGCAGTATTTT
CASNMDWTDTQYF
>19|TRBJ2-6|.|.|TRBV6-1
TGTGCCAGCAGTGAGGACGCCATTGGAAACAGGGCCGGGGCCAACGTCCTGACTTTC
CASSEDAIGNRAGANVLTF
>11|TRBJ2-5|.|.|TRBV7-9
TGTGCCAGCAGCCCCGAGTTAATCCAGTACTTC
CASSPELIQYF
>11|TRBJ2-7|.|many|TRBV19
TGTGCCAGTAGTCAGGGGACCGAGCAGTACTTC
CASSQGTEQYF
>14|TRBJ2-3|TRBD2|.|TRBV2
TGTGCCAGCAGCAGACTAGCGGGAGTACATACGCAGTATTTT
CASSRLAGVHTQYF
>14|TRBJ2-3|TRBD2|.|TRBV28
TGTGCCAGCACTAGAGCGGGGGGTACAGATACGCAGTATTTT
CASTRAGGTDTQYF
>15|TRBJ1-2|TRBD1|.|TRBV5-5
TGTGCCAGCAGCCATACAACCGACAGGGACTATGGCTACACCTTC
CASSHTTDRDYGYTF
>13|TRBJ2-7|.|.|TRBV6-5
TGTGCCAGCAGCTTCCCATCTGCTCCGAAACAGTACTTC
CASSFPSAPKQYF
>18|TRBJ2-6|.|.|TRBV12-5
TGTGCTAGTGGTTTGGTACGAGACGGATCTCTTTTTGCCAACGTCCTGACTTTC
CASGLVRDGSLFANVLTF
>18|TRBJ2-2|TRBD2|.|TRBV4-1
TGCGCCAGCAGCCAAGGACTAGCGGGGGGCCTGAACACCGGGGAGCTGTTTTTT
CASSQGLAGGLNTGELFF
>14|TRBJ1-6|.|.|TRBV28
TGTGCCAGCCGGCGGGACGGCGGAAATTCACCCCTCCACTTT
CASRRDGGNSPLHF
>16|TRBJ2-1|.|few|TRBV11-2
TGTGCCAGCAGCTCTTGGGGTACCGGGGCCGACAATGAGCAGTTCTTC
CASSSWGTGADNEQFF
>13|TRBJ2-3|.|.|TRBV5-4
TGTGCCAGTATGGGGGGCGTCACAGATACGCAGTATTTT
CASMGGVTDTQYF
>14|TRBJ1-3|.|.|TRBV5-5
TGTGCCAGCAGCTTAGAGGGAACGGGAAACACCATATATTTT
CASSLEGTGNTIYF
>18|TRBJ2-1|TRBD2|.|TRBV2
TGTGCCAGCAGTCGGACTAGCGGGCGTACGAGCTCCTACAATGGGCAGTTCTTC
CASSRTSGRTSSYNGQFF
>12|TRBJ1-5|.|.|TRBV28
TGTGCCAGCAGTTTACAAATTTGGCCCCAGCATTTT
CASSLQIWPQHF
>14|TRBJ2-7|TRBD2|.|TRBV30
TGTGCCTGGAGGACCGGGGGGAGAGGCCACGAGCAGTACTTC
CAWRTGGRGHEQYF